This T cell receptor (beta chain) originates from a study of shared clonotypes between healthy human individuals. The CDR3 covers 16 residues. Germline CDR1 is SGHAT and CDR2 is FQNNGV. V lost 0 bases to trimming and J lost 9 bases, with 19 bases between them. CD45RA-negative memory and CD45RA+ naive subsets were split from the CD4+ cells. Regarding this clone: The antigen remains unidentified.

Assay: immunoSEQ multiplex PCR; the TCRdb copy retains only in-frame clones and omits some. Of 2.3 million or so clones in the sample, 90% to 95% were seen once. General study points: On the whole, naive subsets had larger estimated richness than memory subsets had. Clonotypes which were not shared had lower generation probabilities than clonotypes that all four donors shared. Sharing of clonotypes among donors was expected to vary with sequencing depth.

The TCR was taken from a man aged 18 to 29 in good health. Some clones in this sample may be carry-over from other donors' samples. Sequencing was carried out using naive CD4+ T cells from PBMCs. Subset of the sample: CD45RA+ positively selected. V and J are TRBV11-2 and TRBJ2-3; maybe TRBD1 (5 bases). This CDR3 is CASSLDLAGLGATQYF. CDR3 coding DNA: TGTGCCAGCAGCTTAGATTTGGCAGGTTTAGGGGCGACGCAGTATTTT.